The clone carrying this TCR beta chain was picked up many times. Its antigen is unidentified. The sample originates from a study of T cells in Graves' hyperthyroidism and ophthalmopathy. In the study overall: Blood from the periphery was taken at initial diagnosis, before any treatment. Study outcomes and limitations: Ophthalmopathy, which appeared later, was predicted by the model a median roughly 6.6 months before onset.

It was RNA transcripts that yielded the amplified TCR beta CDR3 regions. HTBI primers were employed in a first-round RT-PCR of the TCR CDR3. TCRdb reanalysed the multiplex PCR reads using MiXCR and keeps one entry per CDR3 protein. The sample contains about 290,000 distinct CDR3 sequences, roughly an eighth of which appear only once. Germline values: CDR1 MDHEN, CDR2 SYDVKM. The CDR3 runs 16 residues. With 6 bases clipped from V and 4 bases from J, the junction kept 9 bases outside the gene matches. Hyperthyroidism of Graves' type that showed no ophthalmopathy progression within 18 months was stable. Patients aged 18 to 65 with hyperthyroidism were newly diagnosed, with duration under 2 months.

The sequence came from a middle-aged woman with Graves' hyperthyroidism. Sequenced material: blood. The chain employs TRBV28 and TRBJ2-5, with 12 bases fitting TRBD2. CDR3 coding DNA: TGTGCCAGCAGCTACAGACTAGCGGGAGATTCAGAGACCCAGTACTTC. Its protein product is CASSYRLAGDSETQYF.